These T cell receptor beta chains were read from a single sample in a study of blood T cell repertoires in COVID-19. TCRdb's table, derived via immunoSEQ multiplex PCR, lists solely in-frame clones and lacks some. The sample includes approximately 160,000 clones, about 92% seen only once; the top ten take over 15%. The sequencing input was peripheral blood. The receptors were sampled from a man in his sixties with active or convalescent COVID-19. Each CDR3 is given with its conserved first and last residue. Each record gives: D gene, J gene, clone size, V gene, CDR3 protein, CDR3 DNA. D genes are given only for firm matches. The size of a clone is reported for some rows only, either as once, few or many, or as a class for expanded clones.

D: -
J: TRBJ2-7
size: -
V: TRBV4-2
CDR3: CASSQDGGRGREQYF
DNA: TGTGCCAGCAGCCAAGATGGTGGCAGGGGACGCGAGCAGTACTTC

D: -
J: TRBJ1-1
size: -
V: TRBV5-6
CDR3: CASSLGGAMNTEAFF
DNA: TGTGCCAGCAGCTTGGGTGGGGCCATGAACACTGAAGCTTTCTTT

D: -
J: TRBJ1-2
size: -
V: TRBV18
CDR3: CASSLQGNYGYTF
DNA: TGTGCCAGCTCACTCCAGGGCAACTATGGCTACACCTTC

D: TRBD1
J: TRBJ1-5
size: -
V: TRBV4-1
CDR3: CASSQGQGAQGNQPQHF
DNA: TGCGCCAGCAGCCAAGGGCAGGGGGCCCAGGGCAATCAGCCCCAGCATTTT

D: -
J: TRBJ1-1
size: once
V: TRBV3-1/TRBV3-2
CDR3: CASSQSGNTEAFF
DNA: TGTGCCAGCAGCCAATCCGGGAACACTGAAGCTTTCTTT

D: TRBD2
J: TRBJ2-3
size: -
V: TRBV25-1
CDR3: CASSEALALGTDTQYF
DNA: TGTGCCAGCAGTGAAGCACTAGCGTTGGGCACAGATACGCAGTATTTT

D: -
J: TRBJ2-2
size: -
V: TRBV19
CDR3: CASSRESNTGELFF
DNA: TGTGCCAGTTCAAGAGAGTCGAACACCGGGGAGCTGTTTTTT

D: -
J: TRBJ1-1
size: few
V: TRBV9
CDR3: CASSPRGARTEAFF
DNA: TGTGCCAGCAGCCCTCGGGGGGCGCGTACTGAAGCTTTCTTT

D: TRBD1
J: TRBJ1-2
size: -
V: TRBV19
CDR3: CASSAGTGGRNYGYTF
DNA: TGTGCCAGTAGTGCCGGCACAGGGGGGCGGAACTATGGCTACACCTTC

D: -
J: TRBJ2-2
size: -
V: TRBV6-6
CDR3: CASRNQGTTGELFF
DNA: TGTGCCAGCAGAAATCAGGGGACCACCGGGGAGCTGTTTTTT

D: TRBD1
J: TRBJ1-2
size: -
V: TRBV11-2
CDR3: CASSRDRGLAYGYTF
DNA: TGTGCCAGCAGCCGAGACAGGGGGCTGGCCTATGGCTACACCTTC

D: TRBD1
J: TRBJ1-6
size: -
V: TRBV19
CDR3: CASSGDRGLASPLHF
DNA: TGTGCCAGTAGTGGGGACAGGGGGCTTGCTTCACCCCTCCACTTT

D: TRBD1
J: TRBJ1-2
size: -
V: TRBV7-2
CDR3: CASSFQGQGTYGYTF
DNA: TGTGCCAGCAGCTTCCAGGGACAGGGGACCTATGGCTACACCTTC

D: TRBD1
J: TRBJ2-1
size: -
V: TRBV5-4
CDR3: CASSPTQGFFYNEQFF
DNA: TGTGCCAGCAGCCCAACACAGGGGTTTTTCTACAATGAGCAGTTCTTC

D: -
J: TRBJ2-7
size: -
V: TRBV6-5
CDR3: CASRSLRYEQYF
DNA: TGTGCCAGCAGGTCTCTACGCTACGAGCAGTACTTC

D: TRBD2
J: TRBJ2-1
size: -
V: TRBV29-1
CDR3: CSVRASGSGLGVDNEQFF
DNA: TGCAGCGTTCGGGCTAGCGGGAGCGGTTTGGGGGTGGACAATGAGCAGTTCTTC

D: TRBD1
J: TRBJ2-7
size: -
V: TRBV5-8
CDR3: CASSLRQGQYF
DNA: TGTGCCAGCAGCCTCCGACAGGGACAGTACTTC

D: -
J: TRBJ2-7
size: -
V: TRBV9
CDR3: CASSVAGAGPYEQYF
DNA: TGTGCCAGCAGCGTAGCCGGAGCTGGCCCCTACGAGCAGTACTTC

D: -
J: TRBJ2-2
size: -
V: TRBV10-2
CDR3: CASSEGLGLNTGELFF
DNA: TGCGCCAGCAGTGAGGGGCTGGGACTTAACACCGGGGAGCTGTTTTTT

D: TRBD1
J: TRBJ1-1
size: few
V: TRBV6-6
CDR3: CASSYGQGITEAFF
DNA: TGTGCCAGCAGTTACGGACAGGGTATCACTGAAGCTTTCTTT

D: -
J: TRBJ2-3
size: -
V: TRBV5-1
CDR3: CASSLSWAGWSDTQYF
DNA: TGCGCCAGCAGCTTGTCTTGGGCAGGGTGGTCAGATACGCAGTATTTT

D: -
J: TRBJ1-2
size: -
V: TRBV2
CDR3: CASSEGPRENYGYTF
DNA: TGTGCCAGCAGTGAAGGACCCCGGGAAAACTATGGCTACACCTTC

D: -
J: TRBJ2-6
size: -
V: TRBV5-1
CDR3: CASSPTGSGANVLTF
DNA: TGCGCCAGCAGCCCGACAGGCTCTGGGGCCAACGTCCTGACTTTC

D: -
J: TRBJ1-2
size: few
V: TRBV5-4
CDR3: CASSLVGGDYGYTF
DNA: TGTGCCAGCAGCTTGGTCGGCGGGGACTATGGCTACACCTTC

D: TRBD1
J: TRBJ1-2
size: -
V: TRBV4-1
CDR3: CASSSLGTEKYGYTF
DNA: TGCGCCAGCAGCTCCCTCGGGACAGAGAAGTATGGCTACACCTTC

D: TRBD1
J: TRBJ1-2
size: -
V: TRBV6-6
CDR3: CASRAGTGNYGYTF
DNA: TGTGCCAGCAGGGCCGGGACAGGGAACTATGGCTACACCTTC

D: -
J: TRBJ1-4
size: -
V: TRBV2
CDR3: CASSDQGLPLEKLFF
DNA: TGTGCCAGCAGTGATCAGGGCCTCCCTCTTGAAAAACTGTTTTTT

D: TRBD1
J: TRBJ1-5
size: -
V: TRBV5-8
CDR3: CASSSDRTGLQQPQHF
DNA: TGTGCCAGCAGCTCGGATCGGACAGGGCTACAGCAGCCCCAGCATTTT

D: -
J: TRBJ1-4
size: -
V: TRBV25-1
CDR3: CASSEYREKLFF
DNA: TGTGCCAGCAGTGAATATAGAGAAAAACTGTTTTTT

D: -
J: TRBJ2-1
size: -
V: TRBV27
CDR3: CASSSPDYNEQFF
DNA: TGTGCCAGCAGTTCTCCAGATTACAATGAGCAGTTCTTC

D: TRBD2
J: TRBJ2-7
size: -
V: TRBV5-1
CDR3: CASSQTSGSSYEQYF
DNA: TGCGCCAGCAGCCAGACTAGCGGGAGCTCCTACGAGCAGTACTTC

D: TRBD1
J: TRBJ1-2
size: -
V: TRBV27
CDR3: CASSPRQGQGGGYTF
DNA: TGTGCCAGCAGTCCCCGACAGGGCCAAGGGGGCGGCTACACCTTC

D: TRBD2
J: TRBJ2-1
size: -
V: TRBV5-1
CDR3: CASSPTSGNSYNEQFF
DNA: TGCGCCAGCAGCCCCACTAGCGGTAACTCCTACAATGAGCAGTTCTTC

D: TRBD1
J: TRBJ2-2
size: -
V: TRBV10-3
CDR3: CAIPDRENTGELFF
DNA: TGTGCCATTCCAGACAGGGAAAACACCGGGGAGCTGTTTTTT

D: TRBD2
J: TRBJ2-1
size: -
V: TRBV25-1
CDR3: CASSESVAGDNEQFF
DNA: TGTGCCAGCAGTGAATCAGTAGCGGGAGACAATGAGCAGTTCTTC

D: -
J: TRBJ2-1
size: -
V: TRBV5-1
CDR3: CASSLAGDSYNEQFF
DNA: TGCGCCAGCAGCTTGGCAGGGGACTCCTACAATGAGCAGTTCTTC

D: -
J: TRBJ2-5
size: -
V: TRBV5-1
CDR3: CASSLAQTEQETQYF
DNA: TGCGCCAGCAGCTTGGCCCAGACAGAACAAGAGACCCAGTACTTC

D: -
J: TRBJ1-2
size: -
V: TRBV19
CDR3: CASSSSTAYGYTF
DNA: TGTGCCAGTAGTTCCTCGACAGCCTATGGCTACACCTTC

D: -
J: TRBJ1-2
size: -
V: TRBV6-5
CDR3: CASNARVTYGYTF
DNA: TGTGCCAGCAACGCCAGGGTTACGTATGGCTACACCTTC